This T cell receptor beta chain is from a study of cytomegalovirus exposure and HLA in healthy donors. This PCR relied on a set of 60 Vbeta primers and 13 Jbeta primers. Produced via immunoSEQ multiplex PCR; TCRdb's table is partial and in-frame only. The top ten clones hold 1% to 1.5% of a sample with roughly 180,000 clones, 70% to 85% of them seen once. This clone appeared once. What it recognizes is unknown. Findings and limits, study-wide: Highly shared variants forming one cluster were likely a sequencing artifact.

Trimming removed 5 bases from V and 2 bases from J, with 13 bases in between. Per germline, CDR1 MDHEN and CDR2 SYDVKM. CDR3 size: 14 residues. V gene TRBV28 combines with J gene TRBJ2-7, with a weak D call TRBD2 (5 bases). This clonotype originated in a girl aged 2-15 years in good health and CMV-seropositive. The sample taken for sequencing was PBMCs. CDR3 bases: TGTGCCAGCAGTCCACCTGCGGGTCCCTACGAGCAGTACTTC. The encoded protein is CASSPPAGPYEQYF. Combining the CDR3 with reference TRBV28 and TRBJ2-7 gives the whole variable domain DVKVTQSSRYLVKRTGEKVFLECVQDMDHENMFWYRQDPGLGLRLIYFSYDVKMKEKGDIPEGYSVSREKKERFSLILESASTNQTSMYLCASSPPAGPYEQYFGPGTRLTVT.